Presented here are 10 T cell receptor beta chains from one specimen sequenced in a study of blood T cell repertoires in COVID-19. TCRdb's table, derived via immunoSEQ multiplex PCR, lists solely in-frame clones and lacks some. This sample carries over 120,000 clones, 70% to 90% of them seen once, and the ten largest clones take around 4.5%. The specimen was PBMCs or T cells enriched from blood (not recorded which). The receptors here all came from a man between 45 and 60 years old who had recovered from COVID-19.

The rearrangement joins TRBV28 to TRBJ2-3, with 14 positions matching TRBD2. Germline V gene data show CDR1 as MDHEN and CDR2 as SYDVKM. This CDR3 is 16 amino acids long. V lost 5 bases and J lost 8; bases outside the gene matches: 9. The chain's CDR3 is CASSIGTSGRKGTQYF. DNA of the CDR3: TGTGCCAGCAGTATTGGGACTAGCGGGAGAAAGGGTACGCAGTATTTT.

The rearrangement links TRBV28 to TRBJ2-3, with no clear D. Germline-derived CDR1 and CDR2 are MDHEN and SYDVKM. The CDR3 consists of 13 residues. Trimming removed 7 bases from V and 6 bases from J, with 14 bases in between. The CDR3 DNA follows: TGTGCCAGCACTCCGAGGCCTGAGGATACGCAGTATTTT. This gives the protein CASTPRPEDTQYF.

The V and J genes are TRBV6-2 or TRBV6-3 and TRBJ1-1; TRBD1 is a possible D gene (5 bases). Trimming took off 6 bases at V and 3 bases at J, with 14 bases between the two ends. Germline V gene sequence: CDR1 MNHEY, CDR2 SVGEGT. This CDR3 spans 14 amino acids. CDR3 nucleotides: TGTGCCAGCAGCCGGACATCATCTTACACTGAAGCTTTCTTT. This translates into CASSRTSSYTEAFF.

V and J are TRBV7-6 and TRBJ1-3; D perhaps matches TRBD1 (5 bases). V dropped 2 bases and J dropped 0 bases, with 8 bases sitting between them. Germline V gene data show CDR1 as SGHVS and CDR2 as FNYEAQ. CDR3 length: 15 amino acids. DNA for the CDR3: TGTGCCAGCAGCTTAAGTCAGGGCTCTGGAAACACCATATATTTT. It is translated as CASSLSQGSGNTIYF. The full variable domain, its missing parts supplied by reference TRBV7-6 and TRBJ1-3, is GAGVSQSPRYKVTKRGQDVALRCDPISGHVSLYWYRQALGQGPEFLTYFNYEAQQDKSGLPNDRFSAERPEGSISTLTIQRTEQRDSAMYRCASSLSQGSGNTIYFGEGSWLTVV.

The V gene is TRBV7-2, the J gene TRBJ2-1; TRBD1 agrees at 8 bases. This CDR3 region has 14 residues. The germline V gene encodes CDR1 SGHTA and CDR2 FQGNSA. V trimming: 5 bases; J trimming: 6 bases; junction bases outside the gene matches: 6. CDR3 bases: TGTGCCAGCAGCGGGACAGGCTCTCGCAATGAGCAGTTCTTC. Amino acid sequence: CASSGTGSRNEQFF.

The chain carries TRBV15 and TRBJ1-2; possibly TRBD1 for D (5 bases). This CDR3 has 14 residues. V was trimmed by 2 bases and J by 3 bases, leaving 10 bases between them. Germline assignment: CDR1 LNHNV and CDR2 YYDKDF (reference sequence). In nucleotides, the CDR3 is TGTGCCACCAGCAGACAGGGTGTTTACTATGGCTACACCTTC. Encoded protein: CATSRQGVYYGYTF.

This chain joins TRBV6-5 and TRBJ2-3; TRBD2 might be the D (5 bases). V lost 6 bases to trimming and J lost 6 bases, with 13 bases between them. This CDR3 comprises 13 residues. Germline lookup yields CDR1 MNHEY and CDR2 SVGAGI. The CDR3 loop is CASRPGSEDTQYF. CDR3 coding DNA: TGTGCCAGCAGACCGGGGAGCGAGGATACGCAGTATTTT.

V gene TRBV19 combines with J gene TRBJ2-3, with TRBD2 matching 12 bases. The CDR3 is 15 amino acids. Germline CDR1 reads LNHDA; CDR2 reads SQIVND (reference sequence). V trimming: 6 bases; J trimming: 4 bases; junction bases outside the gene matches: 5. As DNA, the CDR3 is TGTGCCAGTAGGCCTAGCGGGAGGGCCTCAGATACGCAGTATTTT. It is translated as CASRPSGRASDTQYF.

In DNA form, the CDR3 reads TGTGCCAGCAGCTTACCGGGACTAGCGGTCAATGAGCAGTTCTTC. Its translation: CASSLPGLAVNEQFF. The rearrangement uses TRBV14 and TRBJ2-1; 11 positions match TRBD2. There are 15 residues in the CDR3. J lost 6 bases, V lost 5 bases, and 6 bases had no gene match. Germline V gene lookup returns CDR1 SGHDN and CDR2 FVKESK. Complete variable domain (other parts from reference TRBV14 and TRBJ2-1): EAGVTQFPSHSVIEKGQTVTLRCDPISGHDNLYWYRRVMGKEIKFLLHFVKESKQDESGMPNNRFLAERTGGTYSTLKVQPAELEDSGVYFCASSLPGLAVNEQFFGPGTRLTVL.

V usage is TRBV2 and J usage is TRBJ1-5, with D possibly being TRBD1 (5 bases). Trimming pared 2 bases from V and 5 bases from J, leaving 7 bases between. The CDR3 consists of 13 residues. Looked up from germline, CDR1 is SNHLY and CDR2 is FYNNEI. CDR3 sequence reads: CASSEFRDQPQHF. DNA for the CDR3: TGTGCCAGCAGTGAATTCAGGGATCAGCCCCAGCATTTT. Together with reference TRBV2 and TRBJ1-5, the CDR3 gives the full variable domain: EPEVTQTPSHQVTQMGQEVILRCVPISNHLYFYWYRQILGQKVEFLVSFYNNEISEKSEIFDDQFSVERPDGSNFTLKIRSTKLEDSAMYFCASSEFRDQPQHFGDGTRLSIL.